The clone carrying this T cell receptor (beta chain) occurred once. No antigen is known for it. The primer mix had 60 Vbeta and 13 Jbeta primers. This table comes from immunoSEQ multiplex PCR, and its TCRdb copy is limited to in-frame clones, with some not included. Counted here are nearly 110,000 clones, around 76% occurring once; the ten biggest clones make up less than 3.5%. Trimming pared 5 bases from V and 3 bases from J, leaving 10 bases between. Per germline, CDR1 LNHDA and CDR2 SQIVND (reference sequence). The CDR3 runs to 13 residues. This sample is part of a study of cytomegalovirus exposure and HLA in healthy donors. General study findings and limits: In a later analysis, an Asian-associated ancestry cluster reportedly showed fewer N-insertions than the approximately 610-donor mean.

Sequencing was carried out using PBMCs. The sequence came from a man aged 30 to 39 in good health and CMV-seropositive. J is TRBJ1-1 and V is TRBV19, with D perhaps TRBD1 (5 bases). CDR3 sequence (DNA): TGTGCCAGTAGTTCGACAGAGGACACTGAAGCTTTCTTT. Translated: CASSSTEDTEAFF. The full variable domain, in which reference TRBV19 and TRBJ1-1 provide the parts outside the CDR3, is DGGITQSPKYLFRKEGQNVTLSCEQNLNHDAMYWYRQDPGQGLRLIYYSQIVNDFQKGDIAEGYSVSREKKESFPLTVTSAQKNPTAFYLCASSSTEDTEAFFGQGTRLTVV.